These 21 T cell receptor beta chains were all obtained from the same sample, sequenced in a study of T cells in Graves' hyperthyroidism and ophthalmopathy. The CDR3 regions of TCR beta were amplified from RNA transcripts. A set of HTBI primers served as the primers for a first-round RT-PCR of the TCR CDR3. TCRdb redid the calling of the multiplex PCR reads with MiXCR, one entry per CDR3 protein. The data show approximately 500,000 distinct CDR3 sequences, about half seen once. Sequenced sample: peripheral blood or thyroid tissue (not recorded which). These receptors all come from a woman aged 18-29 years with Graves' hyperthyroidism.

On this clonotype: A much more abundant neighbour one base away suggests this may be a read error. CDR3 nucleotide sequence: TGTGTCATTCCCCCGGGCGGCACAGATACGCAGTATTTT. Its protein is CVIPPGGTDTQYF. This chain uses TRBV2 with TRBJ2-3; D remains unclear. The CDR3 extends over 13 amino acids. Per germline, CDR1 SNHLY and CDR2 FYNNEI.

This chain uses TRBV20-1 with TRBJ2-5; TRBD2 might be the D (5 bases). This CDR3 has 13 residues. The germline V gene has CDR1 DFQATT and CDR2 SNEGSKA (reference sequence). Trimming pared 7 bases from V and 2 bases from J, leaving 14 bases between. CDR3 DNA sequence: TGCAGTGTAAGGTTTGGCGGGCAAGAGACCCAGTACTTC. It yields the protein CSVRFGGQETQYF.

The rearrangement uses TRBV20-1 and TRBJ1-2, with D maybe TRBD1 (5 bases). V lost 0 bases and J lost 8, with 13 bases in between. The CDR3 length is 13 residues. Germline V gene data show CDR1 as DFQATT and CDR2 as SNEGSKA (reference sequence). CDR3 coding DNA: TGCAGTGCTAGAGATTCGCGGGGCGGCGGCTACACCTTC. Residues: CSARDSRGGGYTF.

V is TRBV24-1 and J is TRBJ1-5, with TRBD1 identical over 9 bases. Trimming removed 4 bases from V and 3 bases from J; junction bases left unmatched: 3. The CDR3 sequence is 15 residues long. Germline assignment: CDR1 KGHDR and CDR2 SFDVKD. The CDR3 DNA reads TGTGCCACCAGTGAGGGGACAGGGAACAATCAGCCCCAGCATTTT. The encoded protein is CATSEGTGNNQPQHF.

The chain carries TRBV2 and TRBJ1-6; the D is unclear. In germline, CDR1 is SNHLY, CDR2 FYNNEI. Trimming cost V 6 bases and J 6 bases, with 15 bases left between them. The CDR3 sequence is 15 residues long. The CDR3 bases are TGTGCCAGCAGGGGTTGGCGGGAGGGTAATTCACCCCTCCACTTT. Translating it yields CASRGWREGNSPLHF.

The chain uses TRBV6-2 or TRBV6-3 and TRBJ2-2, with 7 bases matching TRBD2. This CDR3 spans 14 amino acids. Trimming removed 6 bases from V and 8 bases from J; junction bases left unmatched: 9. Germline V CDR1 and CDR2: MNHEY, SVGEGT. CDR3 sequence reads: CASRSGLVIGELFF. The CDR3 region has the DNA TGTGCCAGCAGATCCGGACTAGTAATAGGGGAGCTGTTTTTT.

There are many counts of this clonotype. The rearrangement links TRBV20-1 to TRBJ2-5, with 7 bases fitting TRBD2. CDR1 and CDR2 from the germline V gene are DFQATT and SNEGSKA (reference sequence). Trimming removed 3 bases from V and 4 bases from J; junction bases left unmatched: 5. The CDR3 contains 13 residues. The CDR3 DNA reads TGCAGTGCTAGCGGGAGGTATTCAGAGACCCAGTACTTC. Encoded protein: CSASGRYSETQYF.

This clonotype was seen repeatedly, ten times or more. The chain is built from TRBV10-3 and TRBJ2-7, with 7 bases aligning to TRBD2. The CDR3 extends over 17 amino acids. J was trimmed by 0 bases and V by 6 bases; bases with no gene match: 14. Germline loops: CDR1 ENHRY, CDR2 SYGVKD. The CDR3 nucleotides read TGTGCCATCAGCGGTCCCCATCCTAGCGGAAACTCCTACGAGCAGTACTTC. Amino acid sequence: CAISGPHPSGNSYEQYF.

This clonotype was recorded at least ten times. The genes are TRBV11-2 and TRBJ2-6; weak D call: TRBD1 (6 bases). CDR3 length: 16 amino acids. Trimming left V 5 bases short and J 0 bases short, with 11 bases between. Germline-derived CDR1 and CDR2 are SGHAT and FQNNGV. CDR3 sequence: CASSATGSSGANVLTF. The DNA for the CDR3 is TGTGCCAGCAGCGCCACAGGGAGCTCTGGGGCCAACGTCCTGACTTTC.

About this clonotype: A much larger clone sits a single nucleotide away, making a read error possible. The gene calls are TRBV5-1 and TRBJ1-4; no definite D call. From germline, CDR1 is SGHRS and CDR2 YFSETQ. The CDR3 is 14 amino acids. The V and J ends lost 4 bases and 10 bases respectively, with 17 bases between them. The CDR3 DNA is TGCGCCAGCAGCACGGGGAGGCTGAGTGGAAAACTGTTTTTT. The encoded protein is CASSTGRLSGKLFF.

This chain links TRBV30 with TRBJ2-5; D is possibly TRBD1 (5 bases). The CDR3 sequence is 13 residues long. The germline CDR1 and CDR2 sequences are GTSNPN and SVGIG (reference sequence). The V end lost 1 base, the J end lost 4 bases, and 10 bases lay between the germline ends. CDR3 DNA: TGTGCCTGGAGTGCGTCAGGGATAGAGACCCAGTACTTC. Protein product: CAWSASGIETQYF.

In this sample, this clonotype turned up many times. CDR3: CASSLGGRTNSPLHF. The DNA of the CDR3 is TGTGCCAGCAGCTTGGGGGGACGGACAAATTCACCCCTCCACTTT. This rearrangement joins TRBV5-8 to TRBJ1-6; perhaps TRBD1 as D (5 bases). Trimming cost V 0 bases and J 7 bases, with 11 bases left between them. This CDR3 has 15 amino acids. CDR1 and CDR2 from the germline V gene are SGHTS and YDEGEE.

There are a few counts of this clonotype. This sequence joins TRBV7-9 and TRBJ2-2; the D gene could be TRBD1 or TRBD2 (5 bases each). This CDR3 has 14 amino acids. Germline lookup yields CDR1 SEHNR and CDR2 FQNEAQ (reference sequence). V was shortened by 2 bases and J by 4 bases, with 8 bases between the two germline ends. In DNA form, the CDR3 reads TGTGCCAGCAGCTTATGGGGGACCACCGGGGAGCTGTTTTTT. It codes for CASSLWGTTGELFF.

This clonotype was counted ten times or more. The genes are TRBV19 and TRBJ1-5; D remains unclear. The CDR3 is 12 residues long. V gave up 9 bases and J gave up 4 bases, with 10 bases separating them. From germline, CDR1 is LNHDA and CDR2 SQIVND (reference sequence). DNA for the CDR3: TGTGCCAGCAACGGACCGAATCAGCCCCAGCATTTT. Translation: CASNGPNQPQHF.

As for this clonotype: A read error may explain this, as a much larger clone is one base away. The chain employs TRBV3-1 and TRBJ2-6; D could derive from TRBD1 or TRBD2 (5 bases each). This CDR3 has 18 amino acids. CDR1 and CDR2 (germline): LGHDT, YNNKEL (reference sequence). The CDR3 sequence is CASSAGTAAFSGANVLAF. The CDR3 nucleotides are TGTGCCAGCAGCGCCGGGACGGCCGCTTTCTCTGGGGCCAACGTCCTGGCTTTC.

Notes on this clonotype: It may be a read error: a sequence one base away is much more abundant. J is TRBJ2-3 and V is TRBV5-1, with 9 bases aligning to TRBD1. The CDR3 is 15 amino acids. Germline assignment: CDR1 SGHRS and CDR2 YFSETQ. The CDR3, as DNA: TGCGCCAGCAGCTTCGGGACAGGGAGGACAGATACGCATTATTTT. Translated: CASSFGTGRTDTHYF.

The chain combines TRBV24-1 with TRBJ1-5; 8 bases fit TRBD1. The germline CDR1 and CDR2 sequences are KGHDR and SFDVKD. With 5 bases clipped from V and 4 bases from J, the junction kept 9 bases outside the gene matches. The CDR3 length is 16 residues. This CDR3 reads CATSVPTGGTNQPQHF. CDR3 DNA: TGTGCCACCAGTGTTCCTACAGGGGGTACGAATCAGCCCCAGCATTTT.

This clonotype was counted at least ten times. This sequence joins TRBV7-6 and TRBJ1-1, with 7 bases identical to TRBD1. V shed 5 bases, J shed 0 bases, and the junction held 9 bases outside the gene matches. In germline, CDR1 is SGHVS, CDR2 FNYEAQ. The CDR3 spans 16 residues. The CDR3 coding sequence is TGTGCCAGCAGCGTGCACAGGGGAGTGTTGAACACTGAAGCTTTCTTT. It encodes CASSVHRGVLNTEAFF.

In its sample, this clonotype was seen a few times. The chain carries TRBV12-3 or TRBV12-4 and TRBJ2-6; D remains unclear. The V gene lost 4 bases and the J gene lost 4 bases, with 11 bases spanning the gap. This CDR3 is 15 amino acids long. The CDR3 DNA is TGTGCCAGCAGTTCCCCATCGAGAGGGGCCAACGTCCTGACTTTC. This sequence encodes CASSSPSRGANVLTF.

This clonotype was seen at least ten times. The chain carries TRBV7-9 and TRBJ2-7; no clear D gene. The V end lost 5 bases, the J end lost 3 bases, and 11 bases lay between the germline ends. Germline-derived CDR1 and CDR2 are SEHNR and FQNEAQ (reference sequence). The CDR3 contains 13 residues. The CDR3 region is CASSNDFLYEQYF. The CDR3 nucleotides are TGTGCCAGCAGCAACGATTTCCTCTACGAGCAGTACTTC.

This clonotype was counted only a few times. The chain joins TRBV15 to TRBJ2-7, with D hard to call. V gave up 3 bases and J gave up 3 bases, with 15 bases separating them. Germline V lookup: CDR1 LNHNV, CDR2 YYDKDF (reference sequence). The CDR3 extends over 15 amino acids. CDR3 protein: CATSSRDTPIYEQYF. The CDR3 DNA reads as TGTGCCACCAGCAGCCGAGACACTCCAATCTACGAGCAGTACTTC.